This T cell receptor (beta chain) was obtained from a study of CD8 T cells in Susac syndrome. This clonotype was recorded only once. Reverse transcription of roughly 0.5 to 1 ug RNA was performed with random hexamers. Across 54 Vbeta and 13 Jbeta, TCR beta CDR3 was amplified with immunoSEQ multiplex PCR. Each CDR3 protein is one row after TCRdb ran MiXCR on the immunoSEQ multiplex PCR reads. In the table there are roughly 140,000 distinct CDR3 sequences, roughly 94% of which are singletons. With 3 bases clipped from V and 2 bases from J, the junction kept 7 bases outside the gene matches. Per the germline V gene, CDR1 is SEHNR and CDR2 is FQNEAQ (reference sequence). This CDR3 region has 15 residues. In blood CD8+ and CD4+ T cells, TCR beta underwent sequencing. Negative isolation yielded CD8+ and CD4+ T cells; FACS enriched TEMRA cells.

The TCR was taken from a human donor with multiple sclerosis. This rearrangement joins TRBV7-9 to TRBJ2-7, with 7 bases fitting TRBD1. Sequenced sample: CD8+ T cells from PBMCs. The CDR3 is CASSLGPGQTYEQYF. The CDR3 nucleotides are TGTGCCAGCAGCTTGGGACCGGGACAGACCTACGAGCAGTACTTC. The whole variable domain, remainder taken from reference TRBV7-9 and TRBJ2-7, is DTGVSQNPRHKITKRGQNVTFRCDPISEHNRLYWYRQTLGQGPEFLTYFQNEAQLEKSRLLSDRFSAERPKGSFSTLEIQRTEQGDSAMYLCASSLGPGQTYEQYFGPGTRLTVT.